Listed below are T cell receptor beta chains from one sample, sequenced in a study of technical replicates of blood from a handful of donors. TCRdb's table, derived via immunoSEQ multiplex PCR, lists solely in-frame clones and lacks some. Of tens of thousands of clones in the sample, approximately 96% were seen once. The sample comprised T cells isolated from PBMCs. The receptors originated from a human donor in good health. Both conserved end residues are part of each CDR3. The order of the fields is V gene, clone size, D gene, CDR3 protein. The D gene is left open where the match is weak. The listing skips clone size in some rows; elsewhere it reads once, few, many or a size class.

TRBV6-5 | - | - | CASRPPGSLYGYTF
TRBV5-1 | - | TRBD2 | CASSAGLAGEIYNEQFF
TRBV19 | - | TRBD1 | CASSISGTGDRYEQYF
TRBV30 | - | - | CAWSVEILNTGELFF
TRBV15 | - | - | CATSRAGTQNEQFF
TRBV27 | - | - | CASSWRDRANTGELFF
TRBV5-4 | - | - | CASSLSNQIFAFF
TRBV27 | - | - | CASSSGVWSEKLFF
TRBV18 | - | TRBD1 | CASSPRTGTGHNEQYF
TRBV9 | - | TRBD2 | CASSQSGATDTQYF
TRBV5-1 | - | TRBD1 | CASSLQPTGQPYEQYF
TRBV7-9 | - | TRBD2 | CASSSTLLAGANNEQFF
TRBV6-1 | - | - | CASSFIPAGNTIYF
TRBV29-1 | - | - | CSVEQNTDTEAFF
TRBV27 | - | TRBD1 | CASSLSPDRGHEQYF
TRBV11-3 | - | TRBD2 | CASSYKGLAGGNEQFF
TRBV5-1 | - | - | CASSSPGLGYNEQFF
TRBV7-8 | - | TRBD1 | CASSHRTGENTEAFF
TRBV5-1 | - | - | CASSLEAGANYGYTF
TRBV7-6 | - | - | CASSRSRQGSGTGELFF
TRBV21-1 | - | - | CASTGTVLSGGSNEQFF
TRBV5-1 | - | TRBD2 | CASSLAEGGRLDTQYF
TRBV5-6 | - | TRBD2 | CASSSWTSGYNEQFF
TRBV5-6 | - | - | CASSEASGERADTQYF
TRBV10-3 | - | - | CAISPGEAPGYTF
TRBV11-2 | - | - | CASSLGTATYEQYF
TRBV19 | - | TRBD1 | CASSITGGTEAFF
TRBV12-5 | - | TRBD2 | CASVGGGTMSSYNEQFF
TRBV27 | - | TRBD1 | CASQVRTGGGRVYF
TRBV28 | - | TRBD2 | CASTGFHGGSVHEQFF
TRBV6-1 | - | - | CASSEREGGSTNEKLFF
TRBV28 | - | TRBD2 | CASRGTAGGETQYF
TRBV19 | - | TRBD1 | CASSTGQGNQPQHF
TRBV4-1 | - | TRBD2 | CASSQDRGTSGGQYNEQFF
TRBV5-4 | - | TRBD2 | CASSLQIAGGLNEQFF
TRBV10-3 | - | - | CAISDPDENTEAFF
TRBV11-2 | - | TRBD2 | CASSLGLAGDLPYYEQYF
TRBV6-4 | - | TRBD1 | CASSDSGTEKFF
TRBV5-1 | - | TRBD1 | CASSHNTGTGATGELFF
TRBV2 | - | TRBD1 | CASSDGWTGEGETQYF
TRBV6-6 | - | TRBD2 | CASSAGLAVYEQYF
TRBV19 | - | - | CASSAQGREPQHF
TRBV10-3 | - | - | CAISDRGNTGELFF
TRBV2 | - | TRBD1 | CASSERDSQPQHF
TRBV4-1 | - | - | CASSHPRTASTDTQYF
TRBV29-1 | - | TRBD1 | CSVETGSGTDTQYF
TRBV9 | - | - | CASSPQQGGNTEAFF
TRBV30 | - | TRBD1 | CAWSVRRTTGGTVNTEAFF
TRBV19 | - | TRBD1 | CASSTSVGQGAHSNQPQHF
TRBV2 | once | - | CASSDSGVGNEKLFF
TRBV10-3 | - | TRBD2 | CAISGVLAGVAF
TRBV4-1 | once | - | CASSQGGGAGDSPLHF
TRBV5-1 | - | TRBD2 | CASSEFRASGGRTDTQYF